Following are 15 T cell receptor beta chains from one sample sequenced in a study of CD4 T cells in relation to SARS-CoV-2 and coronaviruses (dated by TCRdb to the early 2020s). Receptor amplification or capture employed the immunoSEQ multiplex PCR assay. TCRdb mirrors the immuneACCESS table, restricted to in-frame sequences. Some clones are absent from its copies; in checked studies, under half trace to an unresolved V gene, and the reason for the others is unknown. For this sample the table gives about 64,000 clones, of which 94% were detected only once. Approximately 0.15% of the sample rests with the top ten. CD4+ T cells from unexposed donors were collected before the COVID-19 pandemic (2011-2018). The sample consisted of naive CD4+ T cells from PBMCs. In light of the paper, this sample's cell subset or site label describes: naive CD4+ T cells isolated by negative enrichment. These receptors originate from a human donor in good health.

This rearrangement joins TRBV11-2 to TRBJ1-1, with 10 bases aligning to TRBD1. In germline, CDR1 is SGHAT, CDR2 FQNNGV. The CDR3 spans 15 residues. Trimming took 6 bases from V and 1 from J; bases not matched to a gene: 5. CDR3 amino acids: CASRRDRGANTEAFF. CDR3 nucleotide sequence: TGTGCCAGCAGGAGGGACAGGGGCGCGAACACTGAAGCTTTCTTT.

The V call is TRBV28, the J call TRBJ2-7; the D is unclear. V shed 1 base and J shed 12 bases, with 16 bases lying between them. The CDR3 spans 13 residues. Germline CDR1 and CDR2: MDHEN and SYDVKM. The CDR3 region is CASSLSSFALGYF. The CDR3, as DNA: TGTGCCAGCAGTTTATCGAGTTTCGCCCTTGGGTACTTC.

This chain links TRBV7-9 with TRBJ2-5; D call uncertain. The CDR3 is 15 residues long. The germline V gene encodes CDR1 SEHNR and CDR2 FQNEAQ (reference sequence). Between the trimmed V and J ends, which lost 0 bases and 1 base, there was a span of 9 bases. The CDR3 DNA is TGTGCCAGCAGCTTAGCACAGCCCCGCCAAGAGACCCAGTACTTC. Its protein is CASSLAQPRQETQYF. Combining the CDR3 with reference TRBV7-9 and TRBJ2-5 gives the whole variable domain DTGVSQNPRHKITKRGQNVTFRCDPISEHNRLYWYRQTLGQGPEFLTYFQNEAQLEKSRLLSDRFSAERPKGSFSTLEIQRTEQGDSAMYLCASSLAQPRQETQYFGPGTRLLVL.

The CDR3 DNA reads as TGTGCCAGCAGCTTAGATTCTTGGGGCAGGTCTAATGAAAAACTGTTTTTT. It specifies CASSLDSWGRSNEKLFF. The chain couples TRBV11-2 to TRBJ1-4; a weak D match, TRBD1 (5 bases). The germline V gene encodes CDR1 SGHAT and CDR2 FQNNGV. V lost 0 bases to trimming and J lost 3 bases, with 14 bases between them. CDR3 length: 17 residues.

The chain has TRBV19 and TRBJ2-7, with 9 bases that match TRBD1. Germline CDR1 reads LNHDA; CDR2 reads SQIVND (reference sequence). This CDR3 spans 15 amino acids. With 4 bases clipped from V and 0 bases from J, the junction kept 4 bases outside the gene matches. In nucleotides, the CDR3 is TGTGCCAGTAGTAGTTCGGGACAGGGCTCCTACGAGCAGTACTTC. Its translation is CASSSSGQGSYEQYF.

The rearrangement links TRBV18 to TRBJ1-3; the D gene is possibly TRBD1 (5 bases). This CDR3 comprises 15 residues. Germline V gene sequence: CDR1 KGHSH, CDR2 LQKENI. V dropped 2 bases and J dropped 2 bases, with 10 bases sitting between them. This CDR3 reads CASSPSGITGNTIYF. The CDR3 DNA reads TGTGCCAGCTCACCATCAGGGATCACTGGAAACACCATATATTTT. The full variable domain, its missing parts supplied by reference TRBV18 and TRBJ1-3, is NAGVMQNPRHLVRRRGQEARLRCSPMKGHSHVYWYRQLPEEGLKFMVYLQKENIIDESGMPKERFSAEFPKEGPSILRIQQVVRGDSAAYFCASSPSGITGNTIYFGEGSWLTVV.

The chain links TRBV5-1 to TRBJ2-7; D is possibly TRBD1 (6 bases). This CDR3 has 13 amino acids. Germline CDR1 reads SGHRS; CDR2 reads YFSETQ. V dropped 1 base and J dropped 5 bases, with 10 bases sitting between them. The CDR3 DNA sequence: TGCGCCAGCAGCTTGCAGGGGTCCCACGAGCAGTACTTC. Protein sequence: CASSLQGSHEQYF.

This chain uses TRBV14 with TRBJ2-1, with TRBD2 matching 13 bases. V shed 1 base and J 5 bases; nucleotides not matched to a gene: 11. This CDR3 region has 19 residues. Germline V lookup: CDR1 SGHDN, CDR2 FVKESK. For the CDR3, the DNA is TGTGCCAGCAGCCAAGCCCCCCGGGAGGGACTAGCGGGAAACAATGAGCAGTTCTTC. Translation: CASSQAPREGLAGNNEQFF.

This clone was observed a handful of times. The chain recombines TRBV18 with TRBJ2-7, with a weak D call TRBD2 (5 bases). Trimming cost V 1 base and J 0 bases, with 10 bases left between them. CDR1 is KGHSH and CDR2 is LQKENI in the germline V gene. The CDR3 contains 15 residues. In DNA, the CDR3 is TGTGCCAGCTCACCACGAGGGCAGGTCTCCTACGAGCAGTACTTC. Amino acid sequence: CASSPRGQVSYEQYF.

In nucleotides, the CDR3 is TGTGCCACCAGTGTCGCGGGAGCAGCCACAGATACGCAGTATTTT. Its protein product is CATSVAGAATDTQYF. The chain is built from TRBV24-1 and TRBJ2-3, with TRBD2 matching over 7 bases. With V trimmed by 5 bases and J by 2 bases, 6 bases remained unmatched. This CDR3 contains 15 residues. CDR1 KGHDR and CDR2 SFDVKD come from the germline V gene.

V usage is TRBV6-1 and J usage is TRBJ2-1; 7 bases are shared with TRBD2. J lost 13 bases, V lost 1 base, and 4 bases had no gene match. Germline CDR1 and CDR2: MNHNS and SASEGT. The CDR3 is 12 residues long. CDR3 nucleotide sequence: TGTGCCAGCAGTGAAGGGGAGGGCCCACAGTTCTTC. This gives the protein CASSEGEGPQFF.

This rearrangement joins TRBV7-9 to TRBJ1-5, with D maybe TRBD1 (5 bases). This CDR3 contains 16 residues. Germline lookup yields CDR1 SEHNR and CDR2 FQNEAQ (reference sequence). Trimming pared 1 base from V and 4 bases from J, leaving 14 bases between. CDR3 coding DNA: TGTGCCAGCAGCTTAGGGGCTCGGGGCGCTAATCAGCCCCAGCATTTT. This sequence encodes CASSLGARGANQPQHF.

CDR3 sequence: CASSSFRDSWGSNTEAFF. The CDR3, as DNA: TGTGCCAGCAGTTCCTTCCGGGACAGTTGGGGGTCGAACACTGAAGCTTTCTTT. V gene TRBV27 combines with J gene TRBJ1-1; 7 bases align to TRBD1. V trimming: 4 bases; J trimming: 1 base; junction bases outside the gene matches: 15. In germline, CDR1 is MNHEY, CDR2 SMNVEV (reference sequence). CDR3 length: 18 residues.

This sequence joins TRBV18 and TRBJ2-5; 9 bases are shared with TRBD1. The CDR3 contains 15 residues. With 6 bases clipped from V and 6 bases from J, the junction kept 11 bases outside the gene matches. Germline CDR1 and CDR2: KGHSH and LQKENI. The CDR3 loop is CASSAGTGPHQTQYF. CDR3 sequence (DNA): TGTGCCAGCTCGGCAGGGACAGGGCCACATCAGACCCAGTACTTC.

This clone was recorded once. CDR3 bases: TGTGCCAGCACCCTGGGGGTGTTAGCGGGAGGCCCTAGAACCGAGCAGTACTTC. Its protein is CASTLGVLAGGPRTEQYF. The chain links TRBV28 to TRBJ2-7, with 10 bases that match TRBD2. CDR1 and CDR2 (germline): MDHEN, SYDVKM. With V trimmed by 7 bases and J by 6 bases, 21 bases remained unmatched. CDR3 length equals 18 residues.